The entry below describes one TCR beta chain. The method was immunoSEQ multiplex PCR; TCRdb's version includes in-frame clones alone and lacks a portion of them. The sample contains hundreds of thousands of clones, around four fifths of which appear only once. The sample is drawn from a study of cytotoxic CD8 clonotypes in ibrutinib-treated CLL. Trimming removed 1 base from V and 9 bases from J, with 13 bases in between. Germline V gene data show CDR1 as SNHLY and CDR2 as FYNNEI. This CDR3 is built from 13 residues. The sequence was obtained from a human donor with chronic lymphocytic leukemia. The J gene is TRBJ2-7, the V gene TRBV2, with a tentative D call TRBD1 (6 bases). The sample in question was PBMCs, obtained before ibrutinib treatment. CDR3 sequence reads: CASSEGRKGVQYF. The DNA of the CDR3 is TGTGCCAGCAGTGAAGGGCGTAAGGGGGTGCAGTACTTC.